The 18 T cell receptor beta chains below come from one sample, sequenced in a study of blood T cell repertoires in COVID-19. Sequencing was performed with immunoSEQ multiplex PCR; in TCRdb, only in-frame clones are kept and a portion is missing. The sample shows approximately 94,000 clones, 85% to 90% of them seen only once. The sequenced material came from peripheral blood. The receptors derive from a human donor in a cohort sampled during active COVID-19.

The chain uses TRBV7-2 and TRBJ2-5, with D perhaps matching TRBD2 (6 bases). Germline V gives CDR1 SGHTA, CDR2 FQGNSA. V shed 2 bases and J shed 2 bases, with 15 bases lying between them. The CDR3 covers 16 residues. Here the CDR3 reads CASSLTVAGRQETQYF. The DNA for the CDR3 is TGTGCCAGCAGCTTAACGGTGGCGGGACGACAAGAGACCCAGTACTTC. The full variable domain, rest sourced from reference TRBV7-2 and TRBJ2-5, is GAGVSQSPSNKVTEKGKDVELRCDPISGHTALYWYRQSLGQGLEFLIYFQGNSAPDKSGLPSDRFSAERTGGSVSTLTIQRTQQEDSAVYLCASSLTVAGRQETQYFGPGTRLLVL.

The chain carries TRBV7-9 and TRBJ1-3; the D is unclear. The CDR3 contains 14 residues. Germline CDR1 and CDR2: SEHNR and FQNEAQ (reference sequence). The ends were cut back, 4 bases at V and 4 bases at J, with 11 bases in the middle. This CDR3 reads CASSSTGSGNTIYF. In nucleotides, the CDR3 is TGTGCCAGCAGCTCCACGGGGTCCGGAAACACCATATATTTT.

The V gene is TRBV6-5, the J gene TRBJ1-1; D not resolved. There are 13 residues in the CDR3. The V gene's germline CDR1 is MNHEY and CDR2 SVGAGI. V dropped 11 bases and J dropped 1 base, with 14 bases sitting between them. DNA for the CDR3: TGTGCCGCCAGGCTCGCGGGGAACACTGAAGCTTTCTTT. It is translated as CAARLAGNTEAFF.

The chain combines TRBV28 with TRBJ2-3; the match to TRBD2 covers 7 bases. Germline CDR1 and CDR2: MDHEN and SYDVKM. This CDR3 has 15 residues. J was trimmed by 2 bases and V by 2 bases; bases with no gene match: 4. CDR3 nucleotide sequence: TGTGCCAGCAGTTTACCCGGACTAGACACAGATACGCAGTATTTT. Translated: CASSLPGLDTDTQYF.

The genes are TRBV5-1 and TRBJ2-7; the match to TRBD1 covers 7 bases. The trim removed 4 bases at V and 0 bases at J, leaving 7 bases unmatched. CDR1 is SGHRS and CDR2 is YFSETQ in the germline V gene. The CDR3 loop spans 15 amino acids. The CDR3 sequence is CASSLGTASSYEQYF. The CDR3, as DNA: TGCGCCAGCAGCCTCGGGACAGCAAGCTCCTACGAGCAGTACTTC.

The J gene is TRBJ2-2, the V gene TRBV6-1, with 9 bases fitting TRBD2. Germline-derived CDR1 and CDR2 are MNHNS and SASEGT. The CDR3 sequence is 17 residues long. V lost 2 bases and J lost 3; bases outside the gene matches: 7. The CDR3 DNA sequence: TGTGCCAGCAGTGAATTGGCGGGAGGGCCCTACACCGGGGAGCTGTTTTTT. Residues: CASSELAGGPYTGELFF.

CDR3 sequence: CASSPPGGVTYEQYF. The CDR3 DNA is TGTGCCAGCTCACCTCCTGGGGGGGTAACCTACGAGCAGTACTTC. The genes are TRBV18 and TRBJ2-7; 7 nucleotides line up with TRBD2. Trimming cost V 3 bases and J 2 bases; bases outside gene matches: 7. The CDR3 has 15 residues. Germline CDR1 reads KGHSH; CDR2 reads LQKENI.

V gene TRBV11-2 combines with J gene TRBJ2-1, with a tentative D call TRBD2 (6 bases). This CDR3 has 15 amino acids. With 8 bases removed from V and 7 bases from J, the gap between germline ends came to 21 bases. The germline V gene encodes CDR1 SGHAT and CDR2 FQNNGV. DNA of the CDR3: TGTGCCAGCCGACCTTCTACGGGAGCGGCGAATGAGCAGTTCTTC. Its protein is CASRPSTGAANEQFF.

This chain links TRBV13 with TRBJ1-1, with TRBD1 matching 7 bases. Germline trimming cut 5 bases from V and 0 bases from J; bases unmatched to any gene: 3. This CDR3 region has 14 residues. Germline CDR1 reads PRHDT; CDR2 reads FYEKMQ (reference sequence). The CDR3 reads CASSVTGVNTEAFF. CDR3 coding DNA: TGTGCCAGCAGCGTCACAGGGGTGAACACTGAAGCTTTCTTT.

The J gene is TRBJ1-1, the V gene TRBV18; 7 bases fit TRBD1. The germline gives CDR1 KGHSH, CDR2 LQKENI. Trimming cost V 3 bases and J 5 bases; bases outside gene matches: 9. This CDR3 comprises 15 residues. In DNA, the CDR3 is TGTGCCAGCTCACCCCAAAGACAGGGACGGACTGAAGCTTTCTTT. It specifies CASSPQRQGRTEAFF.

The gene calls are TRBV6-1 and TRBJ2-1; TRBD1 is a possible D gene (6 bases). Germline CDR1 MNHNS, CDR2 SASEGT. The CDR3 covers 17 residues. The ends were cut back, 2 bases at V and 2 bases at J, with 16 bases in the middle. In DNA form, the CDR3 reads TGTGCCAGCAGTGAAACCCCTACAGGGATCGCCTACAATGAGCAGTTCTTC. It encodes CASSETPTGIAYNEQFF.

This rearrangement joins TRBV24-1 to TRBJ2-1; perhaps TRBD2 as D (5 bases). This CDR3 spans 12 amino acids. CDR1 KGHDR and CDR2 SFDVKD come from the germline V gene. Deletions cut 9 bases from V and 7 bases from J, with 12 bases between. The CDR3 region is CATGGRSNEQFF. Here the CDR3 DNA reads TGTGCCACCGGCGGGCGGAGTAATGAGCAGTTCTTC.

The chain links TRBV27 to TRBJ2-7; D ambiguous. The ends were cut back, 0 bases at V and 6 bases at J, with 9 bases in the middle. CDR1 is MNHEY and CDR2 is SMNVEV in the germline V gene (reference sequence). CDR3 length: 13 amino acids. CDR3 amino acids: CASSLSRGREQYF. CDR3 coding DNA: TGTGCCAGCAGTTTATCGAGAGGTCGCGAGCAGTACTTC.

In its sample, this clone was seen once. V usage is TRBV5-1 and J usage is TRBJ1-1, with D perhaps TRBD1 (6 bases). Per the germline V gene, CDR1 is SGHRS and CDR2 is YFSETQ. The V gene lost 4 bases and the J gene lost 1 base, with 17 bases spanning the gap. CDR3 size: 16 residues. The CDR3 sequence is CASSQGKTGRNTEAFF. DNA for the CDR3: TGCGCCAGCAGCCAGGGGAAGACGGGACGGAACACTGAAGCTTTCTTT.

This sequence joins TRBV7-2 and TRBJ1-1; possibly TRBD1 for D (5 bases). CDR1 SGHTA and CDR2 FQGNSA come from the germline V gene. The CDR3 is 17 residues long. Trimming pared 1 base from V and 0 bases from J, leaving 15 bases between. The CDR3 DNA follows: TGTGCCAGCAGCTTAGGACAGCGTAGGGGCGTGAACACTGAAGCTTTCTTT. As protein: CASSLGQRRGVNTEAFF.

In nucleotides, the CDR3 is TGTGCCAATAGCGGGGGGGCGTTTGTAGAGACCCAGTACTTC. It translates to CANSGGAFVETQYF. V gene TRBV6-5 combines with J gene TRBJ2-5; 11 bases agree with TRBD2. After removal of 10 bases from V and 4 bases from J, the junction contained 8 bases not matched to a gene. Germline loops: CDR1 MNHEY, CDR2 SVGAGI. The CDR3 is 14 residues long.

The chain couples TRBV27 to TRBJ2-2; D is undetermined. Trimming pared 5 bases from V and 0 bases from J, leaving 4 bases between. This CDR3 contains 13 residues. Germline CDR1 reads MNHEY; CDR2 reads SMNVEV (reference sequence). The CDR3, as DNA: TGTGCCAGCAGTCCAACGAACACCGGGGAGCTGTTTTTT. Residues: CASSPTNTGELFF.

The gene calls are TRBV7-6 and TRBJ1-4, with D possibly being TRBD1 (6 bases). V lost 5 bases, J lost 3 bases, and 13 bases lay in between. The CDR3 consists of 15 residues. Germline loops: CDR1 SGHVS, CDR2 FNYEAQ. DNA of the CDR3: TGTGCCAGCAGCGAACAGGGTATAGCTAATGAAAAACTGTTTTTT. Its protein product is CASSEQGIANEKLFF.